Presented here are 6 T cell receptor beta chains from one specimen sequenced in a study of monozygotic twins with inflammatory bowel disease. TCRdb reprocessed the 5' RACE reads and keeps a single row for each CDR3 protein, giving no DNA. This listing includes roughly 100,000 distinct CDR3 sequences. The sample taken for sequencing was blood. The receptors were sampled from a human donor with ulcerative colitis or Crohn's disease, or a healthy co-twin of an affected twin (not recorded which).

The gene calls are TRBV20-1 and TRBJ2-7. Germline V CDR1 and CDR2: DFQATT, SNEGSKA (reference sequence). The length of the CDR3 is 14 residues. CDR3 in amino acids: CSARDWEADYEQYF.

The chain has TRBV5-6 and TRBJ2-5; TCRdb gives TRBD1 as the D gene, but with no DNA this cannot be confirmed. This CDR3 has 13 amino acids. Germline lookup yields CDR1 SGHDT and CDR2 YYEEEE. This CDR3 reads CASKRQGQETQYF.

The CDR3 loop is CASSFGGTQYF. The gene calls are TRBV5-1 and TRBJ2-3. Germline CDR1 SGHRS, CDR2 YFSETQ. The CDR3 covers 11 residues.

This rearrangement joins TRBV7-2 to TRBJ2-1. Germline-derived CDR1 and CDR2 are SGHTA and FQGNSA. The CDR3 runs to 14 residues. The CDR3 is CASSLLGPYNEQFF. The variable domain in full, with the rest retrieved from reference TRBV7-2 and TRBJ2-1, is GAGVSQSPSNKVTEKGKDVELRCDPISGHTALYWYRQSLGQGLEFLIYFQGNSAPDKSGLPSDRFSAERTGGSVSTLTIQRTQQEDSAVYLCASSLLGPYNEQFFGPGTRLTVL.

The chain links TRBV20-1 to TRBJ2-6. CDR1 and CDR2 from the germline V gene are DFQATT and SNEGSKA (reference sequence). The CDR3 is 16 amino acids. CDR3 sequence reads: CSARARGSSGANVLTF.

J is TRBJ2-4 and V is TRBV6-5; checking the TCRdb D call of TRBD1 is not possible without DNA. Germline V gene data show CDR1 as MNHEY and CDR2 as SVGAGI. The CDR3 extends over 16 amino acids. CDR3 loop: CASSSDGRLAKNIQYF.